The present T cell receptor beta chain was sequenced within a study of OX40 agonist ivuxolimab in advanced cancers. Turning to the study itself: Patients received intravenous ivuxolimab every 2 weeks at 0.01 to 10 mg/kg. Hepatocellular carcinoma, melanoma, renal cell or head and neck cancer was diagnosed in the dose-escalation patients. Of mixed ages from about 23 to 85 and averaging about 60 years, the group was about 86% male. Partial responses occurred in three patients (one hepatocellular carcinoma, two cutaneous melanoma).

Germline loops: CDR1 SGHTA, CDR2 FQGTGA. The V segment lost 2 bases and the J segment 6 bases; nucleotides outside the gene matches: 10. This CDR3 is 16 amino acids long. Profiled with immunoSEQ multiplex PCR; TCRdb holds only in-frame clones, not every one. This sample has about 39,000 clones, with approximately 75% found just once. The origin of this receptor is an adult with an advanced solid tumor such as melanoma, head and neck, liver or kidney cancer. V and J are TRBV7-3 and TRBJ2-3; 8 bases map to TRBD2. This material consisted of CD4+ or CD8+ T cells sorted from blood, taken in a trial of the OX40 agonist ivuxolimab. The CDR3 is CASSLFTGGPEDTQYF. DNA for the CDR3: TGTGCCAGCAGCTTATTCACGGGAGGGCCGGAGGATACGCAGTATTTT.